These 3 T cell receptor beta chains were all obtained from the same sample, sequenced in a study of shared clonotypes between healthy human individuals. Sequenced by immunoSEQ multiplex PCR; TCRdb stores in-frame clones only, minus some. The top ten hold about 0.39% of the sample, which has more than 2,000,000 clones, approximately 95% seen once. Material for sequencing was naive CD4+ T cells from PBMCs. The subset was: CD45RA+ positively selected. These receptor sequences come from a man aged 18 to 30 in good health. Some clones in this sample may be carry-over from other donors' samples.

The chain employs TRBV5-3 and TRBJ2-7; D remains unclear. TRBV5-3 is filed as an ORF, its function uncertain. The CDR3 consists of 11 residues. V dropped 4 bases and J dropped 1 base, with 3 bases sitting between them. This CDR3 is CARSVSYEQYF. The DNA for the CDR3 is TGTGCCAGAAGCGTATCCTACGAGCAGTACTTC.

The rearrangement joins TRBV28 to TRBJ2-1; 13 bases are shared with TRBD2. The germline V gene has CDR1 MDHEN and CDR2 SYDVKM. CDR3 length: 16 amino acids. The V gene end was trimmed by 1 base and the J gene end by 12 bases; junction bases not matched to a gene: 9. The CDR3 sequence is CASSLFKGLAGRMQFF. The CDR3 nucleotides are TGTGCCAGCAGTTTATTTAAGGGACTAGCGGGAAGGATGCAGTTCTTC.

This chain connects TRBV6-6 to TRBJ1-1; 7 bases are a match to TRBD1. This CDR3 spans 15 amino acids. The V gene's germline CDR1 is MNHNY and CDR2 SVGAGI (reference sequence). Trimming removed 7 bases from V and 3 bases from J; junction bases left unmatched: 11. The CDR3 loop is CASNLAGTAYTEAFF. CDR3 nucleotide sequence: TGTGCCAGCAACTTAGCCGGGACAGCCTACACTGAAGCTTTCTTT.